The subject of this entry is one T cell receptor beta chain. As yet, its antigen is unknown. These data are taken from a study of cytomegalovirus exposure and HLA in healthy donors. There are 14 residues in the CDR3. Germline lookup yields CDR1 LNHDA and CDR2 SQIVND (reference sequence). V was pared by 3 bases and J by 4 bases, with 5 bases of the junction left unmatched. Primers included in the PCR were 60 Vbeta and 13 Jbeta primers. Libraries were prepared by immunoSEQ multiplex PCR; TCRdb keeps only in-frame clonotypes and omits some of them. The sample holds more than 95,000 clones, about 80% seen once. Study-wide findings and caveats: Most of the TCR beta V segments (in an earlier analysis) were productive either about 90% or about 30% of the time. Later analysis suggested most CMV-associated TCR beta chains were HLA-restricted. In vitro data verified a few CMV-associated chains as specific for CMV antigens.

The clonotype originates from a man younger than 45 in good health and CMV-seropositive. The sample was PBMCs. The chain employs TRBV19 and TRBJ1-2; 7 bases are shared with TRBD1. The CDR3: CASSIGRGAYGYTF. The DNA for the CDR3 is TGTGCCAGTAGTATTGGCAGGGGGGCCTATGGCTACACCTTC.